Shown below are 4 T cell receptor beta chains from a single sample sequenced in a study of CXCR3-negative and CXCR3-positive naive CD8 T cells. The method, 5' RACE with UMI labels, was used to prepare the TRB cDNA libraries. Reprocessing the 5' RACE reads, TCRdb reports a single entry for every CDR3 protein and omits DNA. The sample has approximately 88,000 distinct CDR3 sequences, and its top ten clones hold around 1.8%. Source material: naive CXCR3- CD8+ T cells from blood. This sample's subset: CD45RO-CCR7+CD27+CD95- naive CD8+ T cells lacking CXCR3 (TNR3-). These receptor sequences come from a human donor in good health. Some clones in this sample may be carry-over from other donors' samples.

The chain links TRBV28 to TRBJ1-6; there is no DNA to check the TCRdb D call of TRBD1. Germline V CDR1 and CDR2: MDHEN, SYDVKM. The CDR3 consists of 14 residues. The chain's CDR3 is CASSSLGTGGPLHF.

The chain couples TRBV12-3 or TRBV12-4 to TRBJ2-1; TCRdb designates TRBD1, a call that cannot be tested without DNA. The CDR3 has 17 residues. Here the CDR3 reads CASSPGVGGYKYNEQFF.

The chain uses TRBV23-1 and TRBJ2-7; without DNA, the TCRdb call of TRBD1 cannot be checked. TRBV23-1 is labeled an ORF, and its function is uncertain. The CDR3 loop spans 15 amino acids. CDR3: CASSQIHRAECEQYF.

The chain is built from TRBV5-5 and TRBJ2-3; TCRdb's D gene call, TRBD2, goes unchecked for lack of DNA. CDR1 is SGHKS, CDR2 YYEKEE, per germline (reference sequence). This CDR3 has 15 residues. CDR3 region: CASRLLAASTDTQYF. The full variable domain, completed using reference TRBV5-5 and TRBJ2-3, is DAGVTQSPTHLIKTRGQQVTLRCSPISGHKSVSWYQQVLGQGPQFIFQYYEKEERGRGNFPDRFSARQFPNYSSELNVNALLLGDSALYLCASRLLAASTDTQYFGPGTRLTVL.